These T cell receptor beta chains were read from a single sample in a study of blood T cell repertoires in COVID-19. Clones were sequenced by immunoSEQ multiplex PCR, and TCRdb holds only the in-frame ones, with some missing. This sample has about 150,000 clones; about 86% occur once, and the top ten carry about a tenth. The source material was peripheral blood. The receptors shown here come from a man in his 70s with active or convalescent COVID-19. Both conserved end residues are part of each CDR3. The D gene is left open where the match is weak. A clone size is listed for some rows: how often the clone was seen (once, few, many), or a class if it is expanded.

cdr3_nt,cdr3_aa,d_call,v_call,j_call,clone_size,cdr3_length
TGTGCCAGCAGACGGACAGGGGTGAACACTGAAGCTTTCTTT,CASRRTGVNTEAFF,TRBD1,TRBV6-5,TRBJ1-1,-,14
TGTGCCACCAGTGACCCCCCTAGGTACGAGCAGTACTTC,CATSDPPRYEQYF,-,TRBV24-1,TRBJ2-7,-,13
TGTGCCAGCAGCTTAGATGGGAGGGAGTTTGCAGATACGCAGTATTTT,CASSLDGREFADTQYF,TRBD2,TRBV11-3,TRBJ2-3,-,16
TGTGCCAGCAGCTACATGGGACAGGGGGGGGCGGCAGATACGCAGTATTTT,CASSYMGQGGAADTQYF,TRBD1,TRBV7-8,TRBJ2-3,-,17
TGTGCCAGCAGCGCCTCAGAGGGTGAGCAGTTCTTC,CASSASEGEQFF,-,TRBV7-9,TRBJ2-1,-,12
TGTGCCAGCAGTTTACAGGGAGGGAGTTCACCCCTCCACTTT,CASSLQGGSSPLHF,-,TRBV6-2/TRBV6-3,TRBJ1-6,-,14
TGCAGCGGCGCGGACTACGTGGACACTGAAGCTTTCTTT,CSGADYVDTEAFF,-,TRBV29-1,TRBJ1-1,-,13
TGCAGCGTTGTAGGGGGGGCCGGTCAGCCCCAGCATTTT,CSVVGGAGQPQHF,-,TRBV29-1,TRBJ1-5,-,13
TGTGCCAGCACCCCGCCAGGGTCTGGAAACACCATATATTTT,CASTPPGSGNTIYF,-,TRBV6-5,TRBJ1-3,-,14
TGTGCCAGTAGTACCCTCACTAGCGGGGGGCCGGGGAAGACCCAGTACTTC,CASSTLTSGGPGKTQYF,TRBD2,TRBV19,TRBJ2-5,-,17
TGTGCCAGCAGCGTTGGGACAGGGGGAGACTATGGCTACACCTTC,CASSVGTGGDYGYTF,TRBD1,TRBV6-6,TRBJ1-2,-,15
TGTGCCAGCAGTTACTCTGGGAGGGCCGTAGGTGAGCAGTTCTTC,CASSYSGRAVGEQFF,TRBD2,TRBV6-6,TRBJ2-1,-,15
TGTGCCAGCACGGGGGGAGATGGGGGTGAGACCCAGTACTTC,CASTGGDGGETQYF,TRBD2,TRBV7-6,TRBJ2-5,-,14
TGTGCCAGCAGTATCGGGACTAGCGGGAGCAATGAGCAGTTCTTC,CASSIGTSGSNEQFF,TRBD2,TRBV28,TRBJ2-1,-,15
TGTGCCAGCTCACCACGCACAGGGCCTCCGCATGAGCAGTTCTTC,CASSPRTGPPHEQFF,-,TRBV18,TRBJ2-1,-,15
TGTGCCAGCAGCCCGTCCTACGAGCAGTACTTC,CASSPSYEQYF,-,TRBV7-2,TRBJ2-7,few,11
TGTGCCAGCAGTTACTCGGGTGAGGGTGGCAACTCGGGCTACACCTTC,CASSYSGEGGNSGYTF,-,TRBV6-5,TRBJ1-2,once,16
TGCGCCAGCAGCATACGACAGGGGGCCGATAGCAATCAGCCCCAGCATTTT,CASSIRQGADSNQPQHF,TRBD1,TRBV4-1,TRBJ1-5,-,17
TGTGCCAGCAGTCCTCAGGGGTCTTCACCCCTCCACTTT,CASSPQGSSPLHF,-,TRBV12-3/TRBV12-4,TRBJ1-6,once,13
TGTGCCAGCAGCTTAACCGGGACAGGGGGCATTGGCTACACCTTC,CASSLTGTGGIGYTF,TRBD1,TRBV7-2,TRBJ1-2,once,15
TGTGCCAGCATTACAGGGGGAAGCTCACCCCTCCACTTT,CASITGGSSPLHF,TRBD1,TRBV28,TRBJ1-6,-,13
TGTGCCAGCAGTCGACAGAACCCAACTTCTGAAGCTTTCTTT,CASSRQNPTSEAFF,-,TRBV6-5,TRBJ1-1,-,14
TGTGCCAGCAGCCCGACTCCGAGCTCCTACAATGAGCAGTTCTTC,CASSPTPSSYNEQFF,-,TRBV5-4,TRBJ2-1,-,15
TGTGCCAGCAGTTTTGGGGAGGACACTGAAGCTTTCTTT,CASSFGEDTEAFF,-,TRBV12-3/TRBV12-4,TRBJ1-1,-,13
TGTGCCAGCAGCGAACACCCGGGACAGCTGGAGACCCAGTACTTC,CASSEHPGQLETQYF,TRBD1,TRBV9,TRBJ2-5,-,15
TGTGCCAGCAGTTACAGAGGACAGGGGGGCAATCAGCCCCAGCATTTT,CASSYRGQGGNQPQHF,TRBD1,TRBV6-2/TRBV6-3,TRBJ1-5,-,16
TGTGCCGCCAGAGGACAGTCGTTAACGAGCTACACCTTC,CAARGQSLTSYTF,-,TRBV2,TRBJ1-2,-,13
TGTGCCAGCTCTGAGGACAGCCTCACCTATAGCAATCAGCCCCAGCATTTT,CASSEDSLTYSNQPQHF,-,TRBV18,TRBJ1-5,once,17
TGTGCCAGCTCACCCGGGATAGCGGGAGGGAACACTGAAGCTTTCTTT,CASSPGIAGGNTEAFF,-,TRBV18,TRBJ1-1,-,16
TGTGCCAGCTCCCAAAATGGGGCGCGACTCACAGATACGCAGTATTTT,CASSQNGARLTDTQYF,-,TRBV18,TRBJ2-3,-,16
TGTGCCAGCAGCTCCTCAGGGGGAGATACGCAGTATTTT,CASSSSGGDTQYF,TRBD1,TRBV7-2,TRBJ2-3,-,13
TGTGCCAGCAGTTTTACGGGGGGCCCATCTCAGCCCCAGCATTTT,CASSFTGGPSQPQHF,-,TRBV28,TRBJ1-5,-,15
TGTGCCAGCCGCTGGTTGAGGCCTGATTCACCCCTCCACTTT,CASRWLRPDSPLHF,-,TRBV6-5,TRBJ1-6,-,14
TGTGCCAGCAGGCCGGGACAGGGAGCCGGGGCCAACGTCCTGACTTTC,CASRPGQGAGANVLTF,TRBD1,TRBV7-3,TRBJ2-6,once,16
TGTGCCAGCAGCCCTCTAAGTAGCTCCGAGCAGTACTTC,CASSPLSSSEQYF,-,TRBV7-6,TRBJ2-7,-,13
TGTGCCAGCAGCTCCCTCCAGGGCGAAGCTTTCTTT,CASSSLQGEAFF,-,TRBV11-2,TRBJ1-1,-,12
TGTGCCAGCAGAGAACCGGGACAGGGGGTTTACGAGCAGTACTTC,CASREPGQGVYEQYF,TRBD1,TRBV27,TRBJ2-7,-,15
TGTGCCATCAGTGAGTCCCCGGGGGGTCGAGAAATGAACACTGAAGCTTTCTTT,CAISESPGGREMNTEAFF,-,TRBV10-3,TRBJ1-1,-,18
TGCAGCGTACCGACTAGCGGGAGGGCCTCCTACAATGAGCAGTTCTTC,CSVPTSGRASYNEQFF,TRBD2,TRBV29-1,TRBJ2-1,-,16
TGTGCCAGCAGTGAAGGACTCTACAATGAGCAGTTCTTC,CASSEGLYNEQFF,-,TRBV2,TRBJ2-1,-,13
TGTGCCAGCAGACCGCGGCGACAGGGGGCGATTGAGGCGGGATACGAGCAGTACTTC,CASRPRRQGAIEAGYEQYF,TRBD1,TRBV2,TRBJ2-7,-,19
TGTGCCAGCAGCTTACGGGGTTACAACACTGAAGCTTTCTTT,CASSLRGYNTEAFF,-,TRBV11-3,TRBJ1-1,-,14
TGTGCGACCACCGGACTAGCGGCTTACACAGATACGCAGTATTTT,CATTGLAAYTDTQYF,TRBD2,TRBV30,TRBJ2-3,-,15
TGTGCCAGCTCACCATCCAGGGTTGGTAGTGAAAAACTGTTTTTT,CASSPSRVGSEKLFF,-,TRBV18,TRBJ1-4,-,15
TGTGCCAGCAGCTTAATTCCGAGCTACAATGAGCAGTTCTTC,CASSLIPSYNEQFF,-,TRBV7-2,TRBJ2-1,-,14
TGTGCCAGCAGTGCCTCCGGGACAGGGAACTCCCACGAGCAGTACTTC,CASSASGTGNSHEQYF,TRBD1,TRBV28,TRBJ2-7,-,16
TGTGCCACCAGTGACGGTAACGAGCAGTACTTC,CATSDGNEQYF,-,TRBV24-1,TRBJ2-7,-,11
TGTGCTAGTGGTCCGGGGTGGGGTTCTGGCTACACCTTC,CASGPGWGSGYTF,-,TRBV12-5,TRBJ1-2,-,13
TGTGCCAGCAGCCGGACAGGTCAGAGCTCCTATAATTCACCCCTCCACTTT,CASSRTGQSSYNSPLHF,TRBD1,TRBV6-2/TRBV6-3,TRBJ1-6,-,17
TGTGCCAGCTCACAGGGGACAGGTGTTACCTACGAGCAGTACTTC,CASSQGTGVTYEQYF,TRBD1,TRBV18,TRBJ2-7,-,15
TGTGCCAGCAGCTTAACTAGCGGGAGTGGAAACGAGCAGTACTTC,CASSLTSGSGNEQYF,TRBD2,TRBV7-2,TRBJ2-7,-,15
TGCGCCAGCAGCTTGAGCGGGGCAAATCAGCCCCAGCATTTT,CASSLSGANQPQHF,-,TRBV5-1,TRBJ1-5,-,14
TGTGCCAGCAGCTTCGGACGAAGGGGCACTGAAGCTTTCTTT,CASSFGRRGTEAFF,-,TRBV11-2,TRBJ1-1,-,14
TGTGCCAGCACCGTTGGGACAGGGGAAAACACCGGGGAGCTGTTTTTT,CASTVGTGENTGELFF,-,TRBV21-1,TRBJ2-2,-,16